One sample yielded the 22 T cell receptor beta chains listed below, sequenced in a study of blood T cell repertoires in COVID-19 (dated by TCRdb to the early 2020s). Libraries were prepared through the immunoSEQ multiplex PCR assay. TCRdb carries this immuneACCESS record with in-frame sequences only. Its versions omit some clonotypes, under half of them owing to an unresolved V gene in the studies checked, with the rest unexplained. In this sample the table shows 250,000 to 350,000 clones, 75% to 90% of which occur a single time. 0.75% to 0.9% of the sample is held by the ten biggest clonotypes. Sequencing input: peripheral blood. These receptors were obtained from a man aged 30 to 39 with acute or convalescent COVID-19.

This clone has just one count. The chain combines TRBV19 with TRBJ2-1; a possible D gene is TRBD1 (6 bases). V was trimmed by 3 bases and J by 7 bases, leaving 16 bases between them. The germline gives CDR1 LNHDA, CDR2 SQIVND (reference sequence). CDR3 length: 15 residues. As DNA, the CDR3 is TGTGCCAGTAGTATCCTAGGAGGCCAGGGGAATGAGCAGTTCTTC. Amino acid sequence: CASSILGGQGNEQFF.

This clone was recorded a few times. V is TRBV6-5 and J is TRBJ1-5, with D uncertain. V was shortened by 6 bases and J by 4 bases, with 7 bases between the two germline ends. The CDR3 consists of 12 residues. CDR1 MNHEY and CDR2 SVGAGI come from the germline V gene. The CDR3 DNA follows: TGTGCCAGCAGACCAGTTAATCAGCCCCAGCATTTT. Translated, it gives CASRPVNQPQHF.

The CDR3 spells CASSWTIGVPEQYF. In nucleotides, the CDR3 is TGTGCCAGCAGTTGGACTATTGGGGTCCCCGAGCAGTACTTC. The J gene is TRBJ2-7, the V gene TRBV28, with D possibly being TRBD2 (6 bases). This CDR3 has 14 residues. Germline assignment: CDR1 MDHEN and CDR2 SYDVKM. V was clipped by 4 bases and J by 6 bases, with 16 bases between them.

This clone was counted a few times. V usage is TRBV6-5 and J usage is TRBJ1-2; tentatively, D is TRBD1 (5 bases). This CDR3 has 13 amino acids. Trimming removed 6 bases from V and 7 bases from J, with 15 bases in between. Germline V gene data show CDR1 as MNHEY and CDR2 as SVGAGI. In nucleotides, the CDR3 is TGTGCCAGCAGAGTCAGGGCGGCTGGTGGCTACACCTTC. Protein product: CASRVRAAGGYTF.

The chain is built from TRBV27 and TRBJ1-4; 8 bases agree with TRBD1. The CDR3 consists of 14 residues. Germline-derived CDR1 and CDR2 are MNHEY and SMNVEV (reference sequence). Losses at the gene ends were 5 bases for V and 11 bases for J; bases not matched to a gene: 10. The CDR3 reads CASSTRQGLGKLFF. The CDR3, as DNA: TGTGCCAGCAGTACCCGACAGGGGCTAGGGAAACTGTTTTTT.

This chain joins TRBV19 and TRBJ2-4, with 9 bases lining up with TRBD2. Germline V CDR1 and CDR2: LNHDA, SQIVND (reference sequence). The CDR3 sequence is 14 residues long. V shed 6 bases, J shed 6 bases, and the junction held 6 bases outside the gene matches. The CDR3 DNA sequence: TGTGCCAGTAGGGGGCGGGAGGGCCGAAACATTCAGTACTTC. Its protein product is CASRGREGRNIQYF.

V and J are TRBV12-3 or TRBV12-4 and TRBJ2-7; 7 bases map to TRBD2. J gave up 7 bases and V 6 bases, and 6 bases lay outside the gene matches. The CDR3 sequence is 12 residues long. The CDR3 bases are TGTGCCAGCAGGATTACCGGGGGGGAGCAGTACTTC. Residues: CASRITGGEQYF.

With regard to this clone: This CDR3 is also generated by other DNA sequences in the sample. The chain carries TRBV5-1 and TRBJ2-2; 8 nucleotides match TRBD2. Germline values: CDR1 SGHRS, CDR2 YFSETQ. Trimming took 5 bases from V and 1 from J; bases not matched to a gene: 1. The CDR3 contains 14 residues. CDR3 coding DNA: TGCGCCAGCAGTCTAGCGGGGAACACCGGGGAGCTGTTTTTT. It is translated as CASSLAGNTGELFF.

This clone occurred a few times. CDR3 in amino acids: CASKGAGNTEAFF. CDR3 coding DNA: TGCGCCAGCAAAGGGGCAGGGAACACTGAAGCTTTCTTT. J is TRBJ1-1 and V is TRBV5-1, with TRBD1 as a possible D gene (5 bases). The germline CDR1 and CDR2 sequences are SGHRS and YFSETQ. V lost 6 bases and J lost 1, with 10 bases in between. This CDR3 region has 13 residues.

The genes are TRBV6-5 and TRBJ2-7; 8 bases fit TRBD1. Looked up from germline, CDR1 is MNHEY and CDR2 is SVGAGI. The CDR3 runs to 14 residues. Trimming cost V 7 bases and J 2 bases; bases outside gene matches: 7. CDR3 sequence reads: CASIRDRPPYEQYF. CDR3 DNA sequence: TGTGCCAGCATCAGGGACAGGCCCCCCTACGAGCAGTACTTC.

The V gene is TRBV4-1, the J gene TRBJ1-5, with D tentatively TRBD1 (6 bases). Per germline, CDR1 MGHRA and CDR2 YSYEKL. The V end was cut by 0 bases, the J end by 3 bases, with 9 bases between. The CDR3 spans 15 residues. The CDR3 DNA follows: TGCGCCAGCAGCCAAGACGACAGGTTCAATCAGCCCCAGCATTTT. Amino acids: CASSQDDRFNQPQHF.

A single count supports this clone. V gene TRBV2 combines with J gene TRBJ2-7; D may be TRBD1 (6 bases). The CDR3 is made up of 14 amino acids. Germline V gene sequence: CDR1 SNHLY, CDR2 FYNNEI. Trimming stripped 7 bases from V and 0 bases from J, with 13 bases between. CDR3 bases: TGTGCCAGCACCCACAGGGAGAGCTCCTACGAGCAGTACTTC. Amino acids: CASTHRESSYEQYF.

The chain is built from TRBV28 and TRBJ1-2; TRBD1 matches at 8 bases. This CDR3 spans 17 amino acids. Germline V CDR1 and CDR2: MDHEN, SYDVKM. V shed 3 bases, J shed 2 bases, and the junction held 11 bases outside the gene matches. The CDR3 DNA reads TGTGCCAGCAGTTTGGCAAAACGGACAGGGTTAAACTATGGCTACACCTTC. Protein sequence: CASSLAKRTGLNYGYTF.

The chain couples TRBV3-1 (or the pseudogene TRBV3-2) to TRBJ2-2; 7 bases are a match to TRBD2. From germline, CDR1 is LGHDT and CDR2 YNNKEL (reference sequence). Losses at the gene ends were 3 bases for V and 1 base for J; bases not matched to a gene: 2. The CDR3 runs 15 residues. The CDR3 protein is CASSQGRGNTGELFF. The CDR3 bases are TGTGCCAGCAGCCAGGGGAGGGGGAACACCGGGGAGCTGTTTTTT.

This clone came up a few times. The CDR3 DNA sequence: TGTGCCTGGAGTGTCCAGCGGGGAGCTTTCTTT. It translates to CAWSVQRGAFF. The gene calls are TRBV30 and TRBJ1-1; D is unresolved. Germline CDR1 reads GTSNPN; CDR2 reads SVGIG (reference sequence). The CDR3 is made up of 11 amino acids. Trimming shortened V by 0 bases and J by 10 bases, and 9 bases separated the two germline ends. The complete variable domain, with remaining parts taken from reference TRBV30 and TRBJ1-1, reads SQTIHQWPATLVQPVGSPLSLECTVEGTSNPNLYWYRQAAGRGLQLLFYSVGIGQISSEVPQNLSASRPQDRQFILSSKKLLLSDSGFYLCAWSVQRGAFFGQGTRLTVV.

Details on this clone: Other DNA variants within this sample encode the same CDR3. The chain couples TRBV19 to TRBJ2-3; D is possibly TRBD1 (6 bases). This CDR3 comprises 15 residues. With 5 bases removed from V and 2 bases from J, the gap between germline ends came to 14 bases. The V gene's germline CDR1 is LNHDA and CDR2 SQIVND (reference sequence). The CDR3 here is CASSPAGTITDTQYF. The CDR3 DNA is TGTGCCAGTAGTCCAGCCGGGACAATCACAGATACGCAGTATTTT.

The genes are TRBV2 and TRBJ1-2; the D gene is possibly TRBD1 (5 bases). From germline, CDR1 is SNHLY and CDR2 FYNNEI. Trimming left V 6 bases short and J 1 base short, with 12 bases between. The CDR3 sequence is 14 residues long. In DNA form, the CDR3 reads TGTGCCAGCAGGAGCGGGACCGATAACTATGGCTACACCTTC. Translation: CASRSGTDNYGYTF.

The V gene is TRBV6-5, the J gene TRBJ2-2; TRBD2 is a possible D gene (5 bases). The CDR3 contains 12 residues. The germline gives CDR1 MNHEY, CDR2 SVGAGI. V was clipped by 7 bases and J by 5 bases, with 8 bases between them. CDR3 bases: TGTGCCAGCAACCCGGGGACCGGGGAGCTGTTTTTT. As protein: CASNPGTGELFF.

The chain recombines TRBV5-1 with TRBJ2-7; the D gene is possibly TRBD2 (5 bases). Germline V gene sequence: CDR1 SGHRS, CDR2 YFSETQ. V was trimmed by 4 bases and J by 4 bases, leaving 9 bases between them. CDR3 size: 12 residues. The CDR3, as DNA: TGCGCCAGCAGCAACGGGGTTTACGAGCAGTACTTC. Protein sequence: CASSNGVYEQYF.

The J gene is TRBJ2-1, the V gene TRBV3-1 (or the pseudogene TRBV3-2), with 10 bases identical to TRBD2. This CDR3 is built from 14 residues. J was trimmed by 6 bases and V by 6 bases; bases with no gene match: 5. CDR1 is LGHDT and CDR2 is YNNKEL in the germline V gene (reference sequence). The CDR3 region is CASRASGSGNEQFF. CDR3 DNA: TGTGCCAGCAGGGCTAGCGGGAGCGGCAATGAGCAGTTCTTC.

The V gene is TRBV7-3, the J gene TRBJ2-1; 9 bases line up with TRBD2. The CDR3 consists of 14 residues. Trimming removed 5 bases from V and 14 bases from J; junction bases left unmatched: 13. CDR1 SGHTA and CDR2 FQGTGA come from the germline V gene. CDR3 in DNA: TGTGCCAGCAGCCCCCAAGGTAGCGGGAGTAATAAGTTCTTC. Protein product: CASSPQGSGSNKFF. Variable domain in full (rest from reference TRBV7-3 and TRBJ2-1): GAGVSQTPSNKVTEKGKYVELRCDPISGHTALYWYRQSLGQGPEFLIYFQGTGAADDSGLPNDRFFAVRPEGSVSTLKIQRTERGDSAVYLCASSPQGSGSNKFFGPGTRLTVL.

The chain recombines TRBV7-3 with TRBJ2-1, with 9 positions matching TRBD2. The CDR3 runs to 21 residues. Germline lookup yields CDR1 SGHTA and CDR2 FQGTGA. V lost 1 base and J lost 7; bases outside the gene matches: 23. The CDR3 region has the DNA TGTGCCAGCAGCTTAAGGCCTCCCAGTGCTAGCGGGACTACCTACCTTAATGAGCAGTTCTTC. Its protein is CASSLRPPSASGTTYLNEQFF.